This T cell receptor beta chain was recorded in a study of blood T cells in healthy people across ages. This clonotype was detected a few times. The second PCR ran about 7 to 12 cycles with a sample-barcoded 5' primer and J-beta primers. TCRdb re-called the 5' RACE reads through MiXCR, storing one row per CDR3 protein. The top ten hold roughly 3.7% of the sample, which has 1,500,000 or so distinct CDR3 sequences, approximately 43% seen once. Trimming left V 6 bases short and J 5 bases short, with 8 bases between. Looked up from germline, CDR1 is MNHEY and CDR2 is SVGAGI. This CDR3 comprises 13 residues.

The V call is TRBV6-5, the J call TRBJ1-6; D is ambiguous. This sequence was found in a woman between 18 and 29 years old in good health. Sample: blood. CDR3 in DNA: TGTGCCAGCAGCGCCTCACATAATTCACCCCTCCACTTT. It yields the protein CASSASHNSPLHF.